This T cell receptor (beta chain) comes out of a study of blood T cell repertoires in COVID-19. At the level of the study: Samples taken during acute and convalescent COVID-19 were collected in the United States, Italy and Spain.

This CDR3 spans 12 amino acids. Germline V gene data show CDR1 as KGHSH and CDR2 as LQKENI. The germline V and J ends were trimmed by 3 bases and 3 bases, with 4 bases remaining between them. Original processing notes: Estimation of nucleated cell counts relied on the amplification of reference gene primers. Generated by immunoSEQ multiplex PCR, the TCRdb table keeps only in-frame clones and is missing some. D and trimming come from the DNA, and the V and J calls and clone size come from that table. The sample contains some 350,000 clones, about 90% of which appear only once. The TCR sequence derives from a woman aged 45-59 years with COVID-19, enrolled during active disease. Source material: peripheral blood. This chain joins TRBV18 and TRBJ2-3; no definite D call. CDR3 nucleotide sequence: TGTGCCAGCTCACCGACTACAGATACGCAGTATTTT. Translating gives CASSPTTDTQYF.